This note documents a single T cell receptor (beta chain) sequence. The sample comes from a study of blood T cell repertoires in COVID-19. Background on the study: Collection of acute and convalescent COVID-19 samples took place in the United States, Italy and Spain. T cells, B-cell-depleted T cells, or PBMCs provided the cDNA or gDNA that served as material.

The CDR3 covers 15 residues. Germline lookup yields CDR1 ENHRY and CDR2 SYGVKD. V was cut by 6 bases and J by 3 bases, with 14 bases left in between. In the original workflow: Amplifying reference gene primers gave estimates of nucleated cell counts. Sequencing was performed with immunoSEQ multiplex PCR; in TCRdb, only in-frame clones are kept and a portion is missing. That table furnishes V, J and clone size, whereas the DNA furnished D and trimming. There are about 160,000 clones in the sample; around 84% occur only once, and around a fifth lies in the top ten. The sequence came from a woman over 75 with acute or convalescent COVID-19. This sequence joins TRBV10-3 and TRBJ1-4; perhaps TRBD1 as D (6 bases). The sample was peripheral blood. The CDR3 loop is CAIRSGVTANEKLFF. The DNA of the CDR3 is TGTGCCATCAGATCAGGGGTGACGGCTAATGAAAAACTGTTTTTT.